This T cell receptor (beta chain) was sequenced in a study of tumor T cells in aggressive B-cell lymphoma. The data were produced by immunoSEQ multiplex PCR, yet TCRdb's version contains in-frame clones alone and is incomplete. The sample records more than 5,000 clones, roughly nine tenths being singletons. Sequencing input: tumor tissue. The TCR comes from an adult with diffuse large B cell lymphoma.

The CDR3, as DNA: TGTGCCAGCACGGTAGGAGCTAACTATGGCTACACCTTC. Translated, it gives CASTVGANYGYTF. This rearrangement joins TRBV2 to TRBJ1-2; no firm D call. Trimming left V 7 bases short and J 0 bases short, with 9 bases between. CDR3 length equals 13 residues. The V gene's germline CDR1 is SNHLY and CDR2 FYNNEI.